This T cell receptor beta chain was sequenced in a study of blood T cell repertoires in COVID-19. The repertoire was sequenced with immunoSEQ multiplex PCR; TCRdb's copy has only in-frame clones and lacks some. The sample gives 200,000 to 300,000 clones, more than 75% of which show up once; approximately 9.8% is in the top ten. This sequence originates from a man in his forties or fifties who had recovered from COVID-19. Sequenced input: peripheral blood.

This CDR3 reads CASSLAGWGANTGELFF. CDR3 nucleotide sequence: TGTGCCAGCAGCTTGGCAGGGTGGGGGGCGAACACCGGGGAGCTGTTTTTT. V gene TRBV5-6 combines with J gene TRBJ2-2, with D perhaps TRBD2 (6 bases). Germline V gives CDR1 SGHDT, CDR2 YYEEEE. With 0 bases removed from V and 0 bases from J, the gap between germline ends came to 12 bases. This CDR3 has 17 residues.